This T cell receptor beta chain is drawn from a study of blood T cell repertoires in COVID-19. Study summary: Whether acute or convalescent, the COVID-19 samples came from the United States, Italy and Spain. PBMCs, B-cell-depleted T cells, or T cells provided the cDNA or gDNA that made up the material.

Germline lookup yields CDR1 SNHLY and CDR2 FYNNEI. There are 14 residues in the CDR3. V was cut by 6 bases and J by 4 bases, with 15 bases left in between. In the original processing: Amplification of reference gene primers was used by the study to estimate nucleated cell counts. Generated by immunoSEQ multiplex PCR, the TCRdb table keeps only in-frame clones and is missing some. V, J and clone size reflect that table, while D and trimming were determined from the DNA. The sample lists tens of thousands of clones; approximately 91% were seen once. This clonotype was sampled from a human donor in a cohort sampled during active COVID-19. Sample: peripheral blood. The rearrangement joins TRBV2 to TRBJ2-5; D possibly corresponds to TRBD2 (7 bases). DNA of the CDR3: TGTGCCAGCAGGGAACAGGGAGGGGGAGAGACCCAGTACTTC. Its translation is CASREQGGGETQYF.